The rows below give T cell receptor beta chains drawn from one sample of a study of technical replicates of blood from a few donors. Method: immunoSEQ multiplex PCR; TCRdb's copy keeps in-frame clones and lacks some. The data contain 80,000 to 95,000 clones, 92% of them singletons. Sequencing was carried out using T cells isolated from PBMCs. These receptors all come from a human donor in good health. The CDR3 runs from the conserved cysteine through the conserved F or W. D genes are given only for firm matches. The listing skips clone size in some rows; elsewhere it reads once, few, many or a size class.

>-|TRBJ2-1|17|TRBD2|TRBV4-2
TGTGCCAGCAGCCAAGGAATAGCGGGAGCCCAATACAATGAGCAGTTCTTC
CASSQGIAGAQYNEQFF
>-|TRBJ1-5|16|TRBD1|TRBV19
TGTGCCAGCAGGCGAAAGGGACCGGACAGGGTCGAGCCCCAGCATTTT
CASRRKGPDRVEPQHF
>-|TRBJ2-5|16|-|TRBV6-6
TGTGCCAGCGGCAAGGGAAACAGGGGGGGCGAAGAGACCCAGTACTTC
CASGKGNRGGEETQYF
>-|TRBJ1-1|13|-|TRBV6-5
TGTGCCAGCAGTCAAACACGATTCACTGAAGCTTTCTTT
CASSQTRFTEAFF
>few|TRBJ1-5|13|-|TRBV15
TGTGCCACCAGCAGCCGGGTCAATCAGCCCCAGCATTTT
CATSSRVNQPQHF
>-|TRBJ2-7|14|-|TRBV9
TGTGCCAGCAGCGGCGGCGGCGTCTCCTACGAGCAGTACTTC
CASSGGGVSYEQYF
>once|TRBJ2-2|15|TRBD1|TRBV7-8
TGTGCCAGCAGCCCTGGGACAGGGGGCTCCGGGGAGCTGTTTTTT
CASSPGTGGSGELFF
>once|TRBJ2-3|17|TRBD2|TRBV9
TGTGCCAGCAGCGCCCCCATGGGACTAGCGGGGCCAGATACGCAGTATTTT
CASSAPMGLAGPDTQYF
>once|TRBJ2-5|16|TRBD1|TRBV2
TGTGCCAGCAGTGAACCGGGACAGGGGGCAGTGGAGACCCAGTACTTC
CASSEPGQGAVETQYF
>-|TRBJ2-1|16|TRBD2|TRBV9
TGTGCCAGCAGCGTGGACGGGGGGGCGTCTTACAATGAGCAGTTCTTC
CASSVDGGASYNEQFF
>-|TRBJ1-1|13|-|TRBV9
TGTGCCGGCTCCCGCGGGGGGGACACTGAAGCTTTCTTT
CAGSRGGDTEAFF
>-|TRBJ1-2|16|-|TRBV7-9
TGTGCCAGCAGCTTGGTGGGCAGGGAAGCATTTCAGGGCTACACCTTC
CASSLVGREAFQGYTF
>-|TRBJ2-3|15|-|TRBV11-2
TGTGCCAGCAGCTTATTTCAGGGTAGCACAGATACGCAGTATTTT
CASSLFQGSTDTQYF
>-|TRBJ2-1|15|TRBD2|TRBV7-9
TGTGCCAGCAGCCCTGCTAGCGGGAGGGCCTTTGAGCAGTTCTTC
CASSPASGRAFEQFF
>-|TRBJ2-3|16|-|TRBV7-9
TGTGCCAGCAGCTTAGCGGGGGGGCCGGGGCCAGATACGCAGTATTTT
CASSLAGGPGPDTQYF
>once|TRBJ2-1|15|-|TRBV9
TGTGCCAGCAGCCCAGGGGGCGGGGGTTACAATGAGCAGTTCTTC
CASSPGGGGYNEQFF
>-|TRBJ1-5|15|-|TRBV18
TGTGCCAGCTCACCGGGGACTCAGAGCAATCAGCCCCAGCATTTT
CASSPGTQSNQPQHF
>-|TRBJ2-7|15|TRBD2|TRBV25-1
TGTGCCAGCAGTGACTCCGGACTAGCGGGCCACGAGCAGTACTTC
CASSDSGLAGHEQYF
>-|TRBJ2-4|14|-|TRBV5-5
TGTGCCAGCAGCCGATCATGGGGAGAGGACATTCAGTACTTC
CASSRSWGEDIQYF
>-|TRBJ1-5|14|TRBD1|TRBV27
TGTGCCAGCCGACAGGGCTCTAGCAATCAGCCCCAGCATTTT
CASRQGSSNQPQHF
>-|TRBJ1-5|13|-|TRBV19
TGTGCCAGTAGTATCGTTGCGAGCTCTGACAAGCATTTT
CASSIVASSDKHF
>-|TRBJ2-3|19|TRBD2|TRBV27
TGTGCCAGCAGTTTCGCCAGGGGGACTAGCGGGAGGGCCTTGGATACGCAGTATTTT
CASSFARGTSGRALDTQYF
>-|TRBJ2-3|14|TRBD2|TRBV30
TGTGCCTGGAGCCGGCGGGGGGGCACAGATACGCAGTATTTT
CAWSRRGGTDTQYF
>once|TRBJ1-5|15|TRBD1|TRBV7-8
TGTGCCAGCAGCATTACCGGGACAGGGTATCAGCCCCAGCATTTT
CASSITGTGYQPQHF